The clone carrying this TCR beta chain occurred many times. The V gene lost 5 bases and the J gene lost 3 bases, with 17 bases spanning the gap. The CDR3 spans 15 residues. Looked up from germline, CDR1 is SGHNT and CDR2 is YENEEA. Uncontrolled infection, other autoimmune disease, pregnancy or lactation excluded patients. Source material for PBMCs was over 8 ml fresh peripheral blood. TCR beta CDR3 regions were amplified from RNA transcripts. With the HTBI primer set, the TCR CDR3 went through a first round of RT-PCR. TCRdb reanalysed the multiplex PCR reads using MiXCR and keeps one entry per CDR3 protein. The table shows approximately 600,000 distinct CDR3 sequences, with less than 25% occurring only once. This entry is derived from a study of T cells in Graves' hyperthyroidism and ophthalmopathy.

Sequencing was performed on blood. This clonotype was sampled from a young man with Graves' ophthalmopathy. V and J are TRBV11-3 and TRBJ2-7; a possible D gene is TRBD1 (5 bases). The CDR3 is CASSGQPQGGYEQYF. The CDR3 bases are TGTGCCAGCAGCGGTCAACCCCAGGGCGGCTACGAGCAGTACTTC.